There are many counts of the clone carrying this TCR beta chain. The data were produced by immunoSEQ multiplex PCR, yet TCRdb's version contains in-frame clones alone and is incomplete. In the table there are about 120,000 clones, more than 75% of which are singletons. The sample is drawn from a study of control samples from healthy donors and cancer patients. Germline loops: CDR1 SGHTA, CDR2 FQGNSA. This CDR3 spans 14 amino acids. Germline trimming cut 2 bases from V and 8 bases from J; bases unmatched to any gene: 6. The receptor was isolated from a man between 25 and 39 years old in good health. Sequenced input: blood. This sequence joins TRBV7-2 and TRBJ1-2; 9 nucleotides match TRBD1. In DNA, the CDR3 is TGTGCCAGCAGCTTACAACAGGGGGCGAAAGGCTACACCTTC. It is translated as CASSLQQGAKGYTF.